Each of the 18 T cell receptor beta chains below was sequenced from the same sample in a study of cytotoxic CD8 clonotypes in ibrutinib-treated CLL. Generated by immunoSEQ multiplex PCR, the TCRdb table keeps only in-frame clones and is missing some. Of 100,000 to 150,000 clones listed, 80% to 90% are singletons. The sequenced sample was PBMCs, obtained after 24 months of ibrutinib treatment. The receptors shown here come from a human donor with chronic lymphocytic leukemia.

The V call is TRBV6-5, the J call TRBJ2-3; 9 bases are a match to TRBD1. Germline loops: CDR1 MNHEY, CDR2 SVGAGI. The CDR3 consists of 15 residues. V was pared by 4 bases and J by 5 bases, with 7 bases of the junction left unmatched. The CDR3 DNA reads as TGTGCCAGCAGTTGGGACAGGGCCTCGGTAGATACGCAGTATTTT. Its translation: CASSWDRASVDTQYF.

The chain uses TRBV6-6 and TRBJ1-4, with no clear D. The CDR3 is 15 residues long. Germline CDR1 and CDR2: MNHNY and SVGAGI (reference sequence). V was clipped by 4 bases and J by 6 bases, with 15 bases between them. The CDR3: CASSFRAPRDEKLFF. The CDR3 DNA is TGTGCCAGCAGTTTTAGGGCCCCTCGGGATGAAAAACTGTTTTTT.

The CDR3 DNA reads TGTGCCAGCAGCACCTTCCGGACAGCAATTAATGAAAAACTGTTTTTT. Translated, it gives CASSTFRTAINEKLFF. The chain couples TRBV28 to TRBJ1-4; TRBD1 is a possible D gene (6 bases). CDR1 is MDHEN, CDR2 SYDVKM, per germline. This CDR3 is built from 16 residues. V lost 6 bases and J lost 4, with 18 bases in between.

The chain employs TRBV11-2 and TRBJ2-5; 9 bases are a match to TRBD2. In germline, CDR1 is SGHAT, CDR2 FQNNGV. V lost 5 bases, J lost 1 base, and 8 bases stayed unmatched. The CDR3 length is 16 residues. CDR3 amino acids: CASSPYSGSGQETQYF. CDR3 coding DNA: TGTGCCAGCAGCCCGTATAGCGGGAGCGGCCAAGAGACCCAGTACTTC.

This clone was found once. This chain links TRBV7-9 with TRBJ1-1; perhaps TRBD1 as D (5 bases). V was shortened by 1 base and J by 0 bases, with 9 bases between the two germline ends. Germline V gene data show CDR1 as SEHNR and CDR2 as FQNEAQ (reference sequence). The CDR3 sequence is 15 residues long. CDR3: CASSLGRGLNTEAFF. The CDR3 DNA reads TGTGCCAGCAGCTTAGGGCGGGGACTGAACACTGAAGCTTTCTTT.

The rearrangement uses TRBV5-1 and TRBJ2-7, with 11 bases matching TRBD2. V was pared by 3 bases and J by 2 bases, with 7 bases of the junction left unmatched. Germline CDR1 reads SGHRS; CDR2 reads YFSETQ. This CDR3 spans 16 amino acids. CDR3 region: CASSWTGTSGTYEQYF. CDR3 nucleotide sequence: TGCGCCAGCAGCTGGACCGGGACTAGCGGAACCTACGAGCAGTACTTC.

This CDR3 reads CASSLREDTEAFF. Here the CDR3 DNA reads TGTGCCAGCAGCCTAAGGGAGGACACTGAAGCTTTCTTT. This chain connects TRBV6-4 to TRBJ1-1; D is ambiguous. In germline, CDR1 is MRHNA, CDR2 SNTAGT. V was clipped by 6 bases and J by 3 bases, with 11 bases between them. CDR3 length: 13 residues.

The table lists this clone with a few counts. CDR3 amino acids: CASSQGIRASGANVLTF. The CDR3 DNA reads TGTGCCAGCAGCCAGGGGATCAGGGCATCGGGGGCCAACGTCCTGACTTTC. The rearrangement joins TRBV14 to TRBJ2-6, with D possibly being TRBD1 (5 bases). The length of the CDR3 is 17 residues. Germline lookup yields CDR1 SGHDN and CDR2 FVKESK. The V end lost 3 bases, the J end lost 4 bases, and 16 bases lay between the germline ends.

The CDR3 here is CASSQDQGSGGARRDTQYF. CDR3 bases: TGCGCCAGCAGCCAAGATCAGGGTAGCGGGGGGGCCCGACGAGATACGCAGTATTTT. This chain links TRBV4-3 with TRBJ2-3; 11 bases are a match to TRBD2. Germline values: CDR1 LGHNA, CDR2 YSLEER. Germline trimming cut 0 bases from V and 5 bases from J; bases unmatched to any gene: 13. The CDR3 spans 19 residues.

The rearrangement joins TRBV5-1 to TRBJ1-4; the match to TRBD1 covers 9 bases. The CDR3 totals 16 residues. CDR1 SGHRS and CDR2 YFSETQ come from the germline V gene. J lost 7 bases, V lost 1 base, and 8 bases had no gene match. In DNA form, the CDR3 reads TGCGCCAGCAGCTTGAAAACAGGGGGCTTAAGTGAAAAACTGTTTTTT. Translating gives CASSLKTGGLSEKLFF.

The genes are TRBV11-3 and TRBJ2-7; D is perhaps TRBD1 (5 bases). Germline lookup yields CDR1 SGHNT and CDR2 YENEEA. Trimming took off 5 bases at V and 1 base at J, with 9 bases between the two ends. The CDR3 is 13 amino acids. This CDR3 is CASSGRGSYEQYF. The CDR3 DNA sequence: TGTGCCAGCAGCGGAAGGGGTTCCTACGAGCAGTACTTC.

The chain uses TRBV5-1 and TRBJ2-1; D gene uncertain. Trimming shortened V by 0 bases and J by 7 bases, and 17 bases separated the two germline ends. In germline, CDR1 is SGHRS, CDR2 YFSETQ. The CDR3 loop spans 16 amino acids. Here the CDR3 reads CASSLAVASTENEQFF. The CDR3 DNA reads as TGCGCCAGCAGCTTGGCCGTGGCCTCTACCGAGAATGAGCAGTTCTTC.

This clone was counted only a few times. V gene TRBV6-5 combines with J gene TRBJ2-7; 7 bases match TRBD2. The length of the CDR3 is 14 residues. Germline CDR1 is MNHEY and CDR2 is SVGAGI. J gave up 5 bases and V 3 bases, and 7 bases lay outside the gene matches. The CDR3 nucleotides are TGTGCCAGCAGTTATTCGCGGGAGAGGAACGAGCAGTACTTC. As protein: CASSYSRERNEQYF.

This clone was picked up one time. The genes are TRBV28 and TRBJ1-5; 10 nucleotides match TRBD1. The CDR3 is 16 amino acids. Germline CDR1 reads MDHEN; CDR2 reads SYDVKM. The V segment lost 4 bases and the J segment 6 bases; nucleotides outside the gene matches: 9. CDR3 nucleotide sequence: TGTGCCAGCAGTTCCCACGGACAGGGGGTTACTCAGCCCCAGCATTTT. Amino acids: CASSSHGQGVTQPQHF.

The CDR3 DNA sequence: TGTGCCAGCAGTTCCGACGGTTGGAGGAACACTGAAGCTTTCTTT. Residues: CASSSDGWRNTEAFF. The chain links TRBV7-3 to TRBJ1-1, with D unclear. The V gene's germline CDR1 is SGHTA and CDR2 FQGTGA. This CDR3 is 15 amino acids long. Trimming stripped 6 bases from V and 1 base from J, with 15 bases between.

This clone was seen once. The chain has TRBV27 and TRBJ2-7, with TRBD1 matching over 7 bases. Germline trimming cut 8 bases from V and 3 bases from J; bases unmatched to any gene: 4. The CDR3 totals 12 residues. Germline assignment: CDR1 MNHEY and CDR2 SMNVEV (reference sequence). The CDR3 DNA reads TGTGCCAGCTGGGACAGTTACTACGAGCAGTACTTC. It translates to CASWDSYYEQYF.

The chain recombines TRBV6-5 with TRBJ2-2; the D gene is possibly TRBD2 (5 bases). Germline CDR1 and CDR2: MNHEY and SVGAGI. V lost 2 bases and J lost 6, with 10 bases in between. The CDR3 consists of 14 residues. The CDR3 region has the DNA TGTGCCAGCAGTTACCCTAGCTCACCCGGGGAGCTGTTTTTT. Translation: CASSYPSSPGELFF.

J is TRBJ1-2 and V is TRBV5-1; D is undetermined. The germline V gene encodes CDR1 SGHRS and CDR2 YFSETQ. The CDR3 has 15 amino acids. Trimming cost V 1 base and J 5 bases, with 15 bases left between them. The CDR3: CASSLMADPKYGYTF. Written as DNA, the CDR3 is TGCGCCAGCAGCTTGATGGCGGATCCGAAGTATGGCTACACCTTC.